These 22 T cell receptor beta chains were all obtained from the same sample, sequenced in a study of T cells in localized non-small cell lung cancer. Some clones are missing from TCRdb's copy, which holds only in-frame ones; the method was immunoSEQ multiplex PCR. Of roughly 34,000 clones in the sample, about four fifths were seen once. The sample here was peripheral blood, taken before any cancer treatment. The receptor source for this set is a male donor older than 55 with stage II squamous cell lung carcinoma.

The chain has TRBV11-1 and TRBJ2-2; 9 positions match TRBD2. V was clipped by 6 bases and J by 1 base; unmatched bases: 9. The CDR3 has 17 amino acids. Germline values: CDR1 SGHAT, CDR2 FQDESV (reference sequence). CDR3 sequence (DNA): TGTGCCAGCAGTTTTTGGAGCGGGAGGAGGAACACCGGGGAGCTGTTTTTT. Residues: CASSFWSGRRNTGELFF. Filled out from reference TRBV11-1 and TRBJ2-2, the complete variable domain reads EAEVAQSPRYKITEKSQAVAFWCDPISGHATLYWYRQILGQGPELLVQFQDESVVDDSQLPKDRFSAERLKGVDSTLKIQPAELGDSAMYLCASSFWSGRRNTGELFFGEGSRLTVL.

The chain is built from TRBV23-1 and TRBJ1-1, with D perhaps matching TRBD1 (6 bases). TRBV23-1 is noted as an ORF with a role that remains uncertain. V dropped 2 bases and J dropped 0 bases, with 22 bases sitting between them. The CDR3 covers 19 residues. CDR3 sequence reads: CASSQTQTNREGMNTEAFF. Here the CDR3 DNA reads TGCGCCAGCAGTCAAACCCAAACGAACAGGGAGGGGATGAACACTGAAGCTTTCTTT.

V and J are TRBV5-4 and TRBJ1-1; 8 bases align to TRBD1. This CDR3 is 17 amino acids long. J was trimmed by 2 bases and V by 4 bases; bases with no gene match: 13. Germline assignment: CDR1 SGHNT and CDR2 YYREEE (reference sequence). CDR3 sequence: CASSDKGRGRLNTEAFF. Here the CDR3 DNA reads TGTGCCAGCAGCGACAAGGGCAGGGGGCGACTAAACACTGAAGCTTTCTTT.

The chain is built from TRBV7-2 and TRBJ1-5; 8 positions agree with TRBD1. In germline, CDR1 is SGHTA, CDR2 FQGNSA. V trimming: 5 bases; J trimming: 9 bases; junction bases outside the gene matches: 12. The CDR3 sequence is 15 residues long. The CDR3 sequence: CASSRRTGWLAPQHF. As DNA, the CDR3 is TGTGCCAGCAGCCGTCGGACAGGGTGGCTAGCGCCCCAGCATTTT.

The chain couples TRBV4-2 to TRBJ1-1; D gene unclear. The CDR3 is 13 residues long. The V end lost 3 bases, the J end lost 5 bases, and 10 bases lay between the germline ends. Germline V gives CDR1 LGHNA, CDR2 YNFKEQ. In DNA, the CDR3 is TGTGCCAGCAGCCAGGAGTCACAAACTGAAGCTTTCTTT. As protein: CASSQESQTEAFF.

The chain joins TRBV4-1 to TRBJ1-2, with D unresolved. Trimming left V 5 bases short and J 2 bases short, with 12 bases between. The CDR3 runs 14 residues. Germline V gene data show CDR1 as MGHRA and CDR2 as YSYEKL. CDR3 protein: CASSYNDQNYGYTF. CDR3 bases: TGCGCCAGCAGCTACAACGACCAGAACTATGGCTACACCTTC.

The J gene is TRBJ2-3, the V gene TRBV10-3, with 10 bases lining up with TRBD2. The CDR3 is 16 residues long. Germline assignment: CDR1 ENHRY and CDR2 SYGVKD. V lost 0 bases and J lost 5; bases outside the gene matches: 5. CDR3 DNA sequence: TGTGCCATCAGTGAGTCAAGCGGGAGGGCAGTAGATACGCAGTATTTT. Translated: CAISESSGRAVDTQYF.

J is TRBJ2-7 and V is TRBV28, with 8 positions matching TRBD1. The length of the CDR3 is 15 residues. Losses at the gene ends were 9 bases for V and 4 bases for J; bases not matched to a gene: 14. The germline CDR1 and CDR2 sequences are MDHEN and SYDVKM. The CDR3 DNA reads TGTGCCAGTAAAGCATCCGGGACAGGCAATTACGAGCAGTACTTC. Its protein is CASKASGTGNYEQYF.

The genes are TRBV13 and TRBJ1-3, with 7 bases matching TRBD1. Germline CDR1 is PRHDT and CDR2 is FYEKMQ (reference sequence). J was trimmed by 0 bases and V by 5 bases; bases with no gene match: 10. The CDR3 extends over 17 amino acids. The CDR3 here is CASSHRDRPSSGNTIYF. As DNA, the CDR3 is TGTGCCAGCAGCCACAGGGACAGACCATCCTCTGGAAACACCATATATTTT.

This clone has a handful of counts. The chain is built from TRBV7-9 and TRBJ2-1; 12 bases map to TRBD2. The CDR3 has 16 residues. Trimming cost V 5 bases and J 8 bases; bases outside gene matches: 10. The V gene's germline CDR1 is SEHNR and CDR2 FQNEAQ (reference sequence). Written as DNA, the CDR3 is TGTGCCAGCAGCCCACCGACTAGCGGGAGTGAGGATGAGCAGTTCTTC. Translating it yields CASSPPTSGSEDEQFF. The full variable domain, its missing parts supplied by reference TRBV7-9 and TRBJ2-1, is DTGVSQNPRHKITKRGQNVTFRCDPISEHNRLYWYRQTLGQGPEFLTYFQNEAQLEKSRLLSDRFSAERPKGSFSTLEIQRTEQGDSAMYLCASSPPTSGSEDEQFFGPGTRLTVL.

This sequence joins TRBV7-9 and TRBJ2-3; no reliable D call. Germline assignment: CDR1 SEHNR and CDR2 FQNEAQ (reference sequence). The CDR3 totals 12 residues. The V and J ends lost 2 bases and 6 bases respectively, with 6 bases between them. Written as DNA, the CDR3 is TGTGCCAGCAGCTTATCGACGGATACGCAGTATTTT. Its protein product is CASSLSTDTQYF.

This rearrangement joins TRBV18 to TRBJ2-5; no firm D call. The V end lost 3 bases, the J end lost 5 bases, and 10 bases lay between the germline ends. The CDR3 runs 13 residues. Germline lookup yields CDR1 KGHSH and CDR2 LQKENI. The chain's CDR3 is CASSPPSSETQYF. The CDR3 nucleotides are TGTGCCAGCTCACCCCCAAGTAGTGAGACCCAGTACTTC.

The genes are TRBV30 and TRBJ1-1, with D uncertain. The germline V gene has CDR1 GTSNPN and CDR2 SVGIG (reference sequence). The CDR3 sequence is 11 residues long. The V and J ends lost 8 bases and 5 bases respectively, with 12 bases between them. The CDR3 nucleotides read TGTGCCCTGGCGTTCGGAACTGAAGCTTTCTTT. Its translation is CALAFGTEAFF.

This chain joins TRBV9 and TRBJ2-3; 12 nucleotides line up with TRBD2. Germline V lookup: CDR1 SGDLS, CDR2 YYNGEE. J lost 6 bases, V lost 3 bases, and 2 bases had no gene match. This CDR3 is 14 amino acids long. The CDR3 region is CASSATSGGDTQYF. Here the CDR3 DNA reads TGTGCCAGCAGCGCGACTAGCGGGGGTGATACGCAGTATTTT.

The chain links TRBV2 to TRBJ1-5, with 7 bases identical to TRBD1. This CDR3 spans 15 amino acids. The germline CDR1 and CDR2 sequences are SNHLY and FYNNEI. Unmatched junction bases numbered 5, after V lost 3 bases and J lost 3 bases. The CDR3: CASSDGDRVNQPQHF. The DNA of the CDR3 is TGTGCCAGCAGTGACGGAGACAGGGTCAATCAGCCCCAGCATTTT.

This clone showed up just a few times. The chain has TRBV11-3 and TRBJ2-3; tentative D call: TRBD1 (5 bases). CDR1 is SGHNT and CDR2 is YENEEA in the germline V gene. The CDR3 consists of 16 residues. Deletions cut 2 bases from V and 0 bases from J, with 12 bases between. The DNA for the CDR3 is TGTGCCAGCAGCTTATTCCGAGACAGAAGCACAGATACGCAGTATTTT. This codes for CASSLFRDRSTDTQYF.

This rearrangement joins TRBV18 to TRBJ2-7, with 16 bases identical to TRBD2. The CDR3 is made up of 18 amino acids. V was pared by 1 base and J by 0 bases, with 3 bases of the junction left unmatched. Germline V lookup: CDR1 KGHSH, CDR2 LQKENI. CDR3 bases: TGTGCCAGCTCACCACTCGGGACTAGCGGGAGGGCCTCCTACGAGCAGTACTTC. Protein: CASSPLGTSGRASYEQYF.

The CDR3 coding sequence is TGTGCCAGCAGGGGAGGGACAGACGATCGGGGAGACTATGGCTACACCTTC. Translating gives CASRGGTDDRGDYGYTF. The V and J genes are TRBV2 and TRBJ1-2, with 7 bases identical to TRBD1. This CDR3 is built from 17 residues. V dropped 6 bases and J dropped 3; count of bases not matched to a gene: 16. Germline CDR1 reads SNHLY; CDR2 reads FYNNEI.

V and J are TRBV18 and TRBJ1-5; 7 bases agree with TRBD1. Trimming cost V 4 bases and J 6 bases; bases outside gene matches: 9. The CDR3 is 15 residues long. CDR1 is KGHSH and CDR2 is LQKENI in the germline V gene. The CDR3 sequence: CASSQQTGVGQPQHF. CDR3 nucleotide sequence: TGTGCCAGCTCACAGCAAACAGGGGTTGGTCAGCCCCAGCATTTT.

The rearrangement uses TRBV5-6 and TRBJ1-1; D gene uncertain. Germline V lookup: CDR1 SGHDT, CDR2 YYEEEE. V was trimmed by 0 bases and J by 0 bases, leaving 3 bases between them. The CDR3 extends over 13 amino acids. The CDR3 coding sequence is TGTGCCAGCAGCTTGGATGTGAACACTGAAGCTTTCTTT. Translated, it gives CASSLDVNTEAFF.

The genes are TRBV29-1 and TRBJ1-2; no definite D call. V shed 0 bases and J shed 6 bases, with 11 bases lying between them. The germline gives CDR1 SQVTM, CDR2 ANQGSEA. The CDR3 has 13 residues. CDR3 bases: TGCAGCGTTGAAGATCTTAATGGGGATGGCTACACCTTC. The encoded protein is CSVEDLNGDGYTF.

The chain is built from TRBV6-5 and TRBJ1-2; D is perhaps TRBD1 (5 bases). Trimming took off 2 bases at V and 4 bases at J, with 11 bases between the two ends. The CDR3 has 14 amino acids. Germline V CDR1 and CDR2: MNHEY, SVGAGI. The CDR3 protein is CASSYSSQGYGYTF. CDR3 sequence (DNA): TGTGCCAGCAGTTACAGTAGTCAGGGCTATGGCTACACCTTC.